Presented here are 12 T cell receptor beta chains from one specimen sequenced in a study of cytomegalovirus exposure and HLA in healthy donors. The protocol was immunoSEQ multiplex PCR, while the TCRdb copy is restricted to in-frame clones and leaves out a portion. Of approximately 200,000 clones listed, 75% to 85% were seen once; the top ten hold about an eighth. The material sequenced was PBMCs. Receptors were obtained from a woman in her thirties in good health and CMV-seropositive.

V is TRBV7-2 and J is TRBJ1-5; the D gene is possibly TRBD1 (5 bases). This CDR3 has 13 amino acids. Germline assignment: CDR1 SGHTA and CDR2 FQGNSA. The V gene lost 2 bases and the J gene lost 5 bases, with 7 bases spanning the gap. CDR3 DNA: TGTGCCAGCAGCTTACAGGGTTATCAGCCCCAGCATTTT. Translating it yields CASSLQGYQPQHF.

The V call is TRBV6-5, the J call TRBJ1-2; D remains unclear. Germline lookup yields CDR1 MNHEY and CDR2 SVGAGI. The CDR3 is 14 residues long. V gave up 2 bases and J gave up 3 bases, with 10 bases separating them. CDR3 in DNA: TGTGCCAGCAGTTACGGCTGGGCCGACTATGGCTACACCTTC. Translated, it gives CASSYGWADYGYTF.

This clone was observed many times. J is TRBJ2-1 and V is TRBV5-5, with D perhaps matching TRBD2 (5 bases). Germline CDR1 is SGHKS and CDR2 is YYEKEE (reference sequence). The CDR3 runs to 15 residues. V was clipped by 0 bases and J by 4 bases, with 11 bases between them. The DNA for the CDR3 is TGTGCCAGCAGCTTGGCAGTAGCGAGTTACAATGAGCAGTTCTTC. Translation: CASSLAVASYNEQFF.

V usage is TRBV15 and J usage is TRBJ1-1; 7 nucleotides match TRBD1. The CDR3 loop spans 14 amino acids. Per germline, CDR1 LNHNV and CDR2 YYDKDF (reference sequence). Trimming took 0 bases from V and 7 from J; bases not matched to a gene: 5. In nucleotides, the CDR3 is TGTGCCACCAGCAGAGAGACAGGGCAAGGTGAAGCTTTCTTT. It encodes CATSRETGQGEAFF.

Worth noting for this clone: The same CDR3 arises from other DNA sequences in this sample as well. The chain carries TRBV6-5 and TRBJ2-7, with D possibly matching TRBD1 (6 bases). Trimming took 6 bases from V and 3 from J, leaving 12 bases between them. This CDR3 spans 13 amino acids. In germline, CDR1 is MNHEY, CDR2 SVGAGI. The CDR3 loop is CASSRGQIYEQYF. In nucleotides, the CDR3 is TGTGCCAGCAGCCGCGGACAGATCTACGAGCAGTACTTC.

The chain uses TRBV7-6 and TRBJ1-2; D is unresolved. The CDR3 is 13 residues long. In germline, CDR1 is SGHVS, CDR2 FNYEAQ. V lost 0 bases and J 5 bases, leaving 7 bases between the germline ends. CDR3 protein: CASSLAGEYGYTF. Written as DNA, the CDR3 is TGTGCCAGCAGCTTAGCTGGAGAATATGGCTACACCTTC.

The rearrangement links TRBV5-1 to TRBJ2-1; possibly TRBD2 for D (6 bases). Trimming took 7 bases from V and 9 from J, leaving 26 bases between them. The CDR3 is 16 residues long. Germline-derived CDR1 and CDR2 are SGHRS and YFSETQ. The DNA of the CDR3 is TGCGCCAGCGCCTCTGCCCCCGACCTCGGGGGTGGTGAGCAGTTCTTC. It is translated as CASASAPDLGGGEQFF.

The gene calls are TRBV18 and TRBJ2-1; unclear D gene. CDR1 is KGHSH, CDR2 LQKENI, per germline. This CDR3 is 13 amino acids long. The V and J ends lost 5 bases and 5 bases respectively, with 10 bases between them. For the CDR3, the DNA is TGTGCCAGCTCATCCCTAGAGAACAATGAGCAGTTCTTC. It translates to CASSSLENNEQFF. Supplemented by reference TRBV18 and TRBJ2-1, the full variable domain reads NAGVMQNPRHLVRRRGQEARLRCSPMKGHSHVYWYRQLPEEGLKFMVYLQKENIIDESGMPKERFSAEFPKEGPSILRIQQVVRGDSAAYFCASSSLENNEQFFGPGTRLTVL.

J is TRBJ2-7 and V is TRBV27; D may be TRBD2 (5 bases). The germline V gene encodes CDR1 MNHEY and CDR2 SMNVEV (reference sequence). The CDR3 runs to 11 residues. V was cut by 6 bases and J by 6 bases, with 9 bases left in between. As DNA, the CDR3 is TGTGCCAGCAGGGGAGAGGGCGAGCAGTACTTC. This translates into CASRGEGEQYF.

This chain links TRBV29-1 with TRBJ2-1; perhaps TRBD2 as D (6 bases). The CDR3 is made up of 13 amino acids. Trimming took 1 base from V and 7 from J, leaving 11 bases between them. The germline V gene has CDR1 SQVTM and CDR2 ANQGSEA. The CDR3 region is CSVEGSEGNEQFF. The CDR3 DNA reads TGCAGCGTTGAAGGCTCGGAGGGAAATGAGCAGTTCTTC.

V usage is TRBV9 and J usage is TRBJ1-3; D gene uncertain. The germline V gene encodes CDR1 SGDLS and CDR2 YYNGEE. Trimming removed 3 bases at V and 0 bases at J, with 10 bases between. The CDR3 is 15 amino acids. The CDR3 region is CASSDQLFSGNTIYF. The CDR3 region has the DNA TGTGCCAGCAGCGATCAGTTGTTCTCTGGAAACACCATATATTTT. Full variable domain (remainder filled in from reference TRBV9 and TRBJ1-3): DSGVTQTPKHLITATGQRVTLRCSPRSGDLSVYWYQQSLDQGLQFLIQYYNGEERAKGNILERFSAQQFPDLHSELNLSSLELGDSALYFCASSDQLFSGNTIYFGEGSWLTVV.

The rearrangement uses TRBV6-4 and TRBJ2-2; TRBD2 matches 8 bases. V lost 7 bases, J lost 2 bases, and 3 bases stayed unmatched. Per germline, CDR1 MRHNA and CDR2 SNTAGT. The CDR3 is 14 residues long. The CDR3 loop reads CASKSGSNTGELFF. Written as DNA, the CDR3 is TGTGCCAGCAAAAGCGGGAGTAACACCGGGGAGCTGTTTTTT.